This T cell receptor (beta chain) was captured by sequencing in a study of blood T cell repertoires in COVID-19. About the research overall: There were acute and convalescent COVID-19 samples, and they came from the United States, Italy and Spain. The analysed material was cDNA or gDNA that came from T cells, B-cell-depleted T cells, or PBMCs.

Original handling: It was from reference gene primer amplification that nucleated cell counts were estimated. The table came from immunoSEQ multiplex PCR; TCRdb's copy has only in-frame clones and leaves some out. V and J calls and clone size are copied from that table; D and trimming were computed from the DNA. The sample yields around 360,000 clones, 70% to 90% seen once. CDR3 size: 12 residues. The V end was cut by 3 bases, the J end by 5 bases, with 9 bases between. Germline CDR1 reads SGHRS; CDR2 reads YFSETQ. The Seattle site enrolled patients during active infection and followed them longitudinally.

V and J are TRBV5-1 and TRBJ2-7, with a tentative D call TRBD1 (6 bases). The sequence derives from a woman in her twenties or thirties with COVID-19, enrolled during active disease. Sequencing used peripheral blood. The CDR3 here is CASSSQGNEQYF. The CDR3 bases are TGCGCCAGCAGCTCACAGGGTAACGAGCAGTACTTC.